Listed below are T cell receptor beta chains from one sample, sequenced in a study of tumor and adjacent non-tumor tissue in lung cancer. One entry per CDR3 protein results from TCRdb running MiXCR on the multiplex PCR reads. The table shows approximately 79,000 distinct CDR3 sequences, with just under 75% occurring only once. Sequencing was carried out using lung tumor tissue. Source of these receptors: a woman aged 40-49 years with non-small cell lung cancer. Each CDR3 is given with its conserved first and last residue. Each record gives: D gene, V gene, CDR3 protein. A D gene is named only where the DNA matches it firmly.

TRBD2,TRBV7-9,CVSSLATSALPYEQYF
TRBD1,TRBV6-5,CASSLNSRQGAKYIQYF
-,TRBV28,CASTYSLGGETQYF
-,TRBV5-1,CASRAGETYNKQFF
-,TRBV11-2,CASSLVSNPYEQYF
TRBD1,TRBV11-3,CARSSRDRDTDQYF
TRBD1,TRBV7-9,CAGTDRDREQYF
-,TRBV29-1,CSVEELRLNNEQFF
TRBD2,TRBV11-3,CVCSPPGGVYEQYF
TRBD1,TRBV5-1,CANSTYTGGFEQFF
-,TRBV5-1,CASSLDWAGQSETQYF
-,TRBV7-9,CPSSRDLIYNEQFF
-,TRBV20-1,CSASWEVGGYAF
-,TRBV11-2,CASSLVGANNEHFF
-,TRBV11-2,CTSSRASGNNIYF
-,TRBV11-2,CVSSSEAVVFEQYF
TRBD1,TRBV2,CASREQGAVEKLFF
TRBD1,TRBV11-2,CASSRPQTGSYNEQFF
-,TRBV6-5,CASVKLAGEYNDQFF
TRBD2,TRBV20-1,CSAAETSGRSYKQYF
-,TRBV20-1,CSARTGTLDPYEQYF
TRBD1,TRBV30,CAWSIGRGYDEQYF
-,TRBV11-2,CTSSQHGGTQYEQYF
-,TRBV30,CAWSVHVMGTIYF
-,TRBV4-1,CASSQRASEGETQYF
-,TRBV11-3,CVSSPDDLGQETQYF
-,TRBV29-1,CSVLVRDSFKNIQYF
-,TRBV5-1,CASSPWAVMNEQFF
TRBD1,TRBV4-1,CASSQDRGGTGVDEQFF
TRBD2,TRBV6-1,CASSRSSIGGSTDTQYF
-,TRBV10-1,CASSSTEGPYEQYF
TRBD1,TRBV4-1,CTRSQGSGGGMNTEAFF
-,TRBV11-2,CTSSNSGFVAFF
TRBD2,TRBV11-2,CASTSQRGSYNEQLF
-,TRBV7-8,CASSLYGLAGETDMQYF
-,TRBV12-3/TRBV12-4,CASSLNGYTGELFF
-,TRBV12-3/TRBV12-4,CVSSYRRYGYTF
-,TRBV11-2,CARNFGGEPFF
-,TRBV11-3,CARTRKANTEAFF
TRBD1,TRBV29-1,CSVRNRGGGNTEAFF
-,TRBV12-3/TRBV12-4,CAITGWGEEQYF
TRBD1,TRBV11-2,CASSLDRGDIEAFF
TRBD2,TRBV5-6,CAGSLDGLAGIMGEPFF
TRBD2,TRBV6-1,CASSNIAGEDTDTQYF